This T cell receptor (beta chain) was retrieved from a study of blood T cell repertoires in COVID-19. The overall study: Samples representing acute and convalescent COVID-19 were sourced from the United States, Italy and Spain. Sources were T cells, B-cell-depleted T cells, or PBMCs; the material itself was cDNA or gDNA.

Methods used by the authors: Amplifying reference gene primers gave estimates of nucleated cell counts. TCRdb keeps only in-frame clones here, not all; method: immunoSEQ multiplex PCR. D and trimming were read from the DNA, whereas the V and J calls and clone size are those reported in that table. The data show around 200,000 clones, with around 79% seen just once and approximately 13% held by the top ten. V was pared by 1 base and J by 6 bases, with 2 bases of the junction left unmatched. CDR1 and CDR2 from the germline V gene are GTSNPN and SVGIG (reference sequence). This CDR3 has 14 residues. V is TRBV30 and J is TRBJ2-1, with 11 positions matching TRBD2. Source material: peripheral blood. This TCR derives from a woman between 45 and 60 years old with acute or convalescent COVID-19. For the CDR3, the DNA is TGTGCCTGGAGTGCAACTAGCGGGAGCAATGAGCAGTTCTTC. It encodes CAWSATSGSNEQFF.